Sequencing of this T cell receptor beta chain was carried out in a study of cytomegalovirus exposure and HLA in healthy donors. Looking at the study overall: Drawn from HLA-typed donors, 80 million to 100 million unique TCRs were held in an early data release. Study conclusions and caveats: According to the study, some 160 TCR beta chains were cytomegalovirus-associated.

Primers included in the PCR were 60 Vbeta and 13 Jbeta primers. Clones were read by immunoSEQ multiplex PCR, and TCRdb kept only the in-frame ones, dropping some. The sample consists of approximately 170,000 clones, about 63% of them appearing once. Details on this clone: Its target is not known.

Every donor was a healthy person donating bone marrow. The sample was PBMCs. The sequence was collected from a woman aged 40 to 55 in good health and CMV-seropositive.

CDR3 sequence (DNA): TGCGCCAGCAGCTTGGCCGGAGGGGAAATAAGGACCATATATTTT. It encodes CASSLAGGEIRTIYF. The genes are TRBV5-1 and TRBJ1-3, with D perhaps matching TRBD1 (5 bases). Germline V CDR1 and CDR2: SGHRS, YFSETQ. The CDR3 sequence is 15 residues long. The V and J ends lost 0 bases and 10 bases respectively, with 17 bases between them.